This T cell receptor beta chain was recorded in a study of blood T cell repertoires in COVID-19 (dated by TCRdb to about 2020). Regarding the complete study: Samples from collaborators originated in the United States, Italy and Spain and spanned both the acute and convalescent phases of COVID-19. The repertoires were released in a freely available public database meant as a resource for research on the immune response to SARS-CoV-2. The prospective study material was composed of cDNA or gDNA derived from T cells, B-cell-depleted T cells, or PBMCs. Nearly every sample came with metadata listing a de-identified subject ID, COVID-19 status, age in years and sex. Subjects who had been exposed to COVID-19, were actively infected with it, or had recovered from it provided the deeply sampled blood TCRbeta repertoires that made up the dataset. Where available, HLA class I and class II types were taken from metadata supplied by the sample provider and were not determined by assay-based typing. Samples were obtained from the ongoing ImmuneRACE study (first 160 participants) and from 1,200 or so subjects provided by 6 global collaborators. Study-wide findings and limitations: The quantity of clinical and demographic metadata differed by source and by participant and was supplied without curation.

This clone was counted a single time. Its antigen is not yet known. The sample holds no much larger clone one base away, and base qualities are not on file. In the prospective study, participants were 18 to 89 years old, resided in 20 to 30 geographic areas of the United States, and were enrolled through a virtual design. To assign participants to cohorts, the prospective study relied on clinical history that participants themselves reported in a screening survey and a study questionnaire. Each participant in the prospective study had whole blood, serum and a nasopharyngeal or oropharyngeal swab collected by mobile phlebotomists. Prospective study participants could optionally give additional blood draws and questionnaires over an approximately two-month period. Before DNA extraction, blood samples from the prospective study were shipped at room temperature or frozen. TCRbeta CDR3 regions were amplified from genomic DNA using the immunoSEQ Assay, a bias-controlled multiplex PCR. Turning to the authors' computational methods: The number of nucleated cells in each sample was estimated by amplification of reference gene primers within the assay. To quantify the absolute abundance of each unique TCRbeta CDR3 rearrangement, sequence reads were collapsed and filtered. For each sample, productive Simpson clonality was calculated as the square root of Simpson's diversity index over productive rearrangements. TCRdb retrieved this table from immuneACCESS and kept in-frame rearrangements only. Not all clones are present; in checked studies, unresolved V genes account for under half, and no reason is known for the remainder. V, J and clone size are those of that table, while D and trimming were read from the DNA. For this sample the table gives hundreds of thousands of clones, of which around 80% were detected only once. The ten largest clones add up to nearly 7.5% of the sample.

V is pared back by 0 bases and J by 5 bases, with 5 bases lying between the germline termini. CDR1 and CDR2 (SGHDT, YYEEEE) derive from the germline V gene. The CDR3 covers 12 residues, taking in both the cysteine and the phenylalanine. CDR3 DNA is the only sequence kept; it has 36 bases, read in frame from the first base. This receptor was obtained from a woman in her 40s with acute COVID-19. The rearranged chain carries TRBV5-6 and TRBJ1-1; no D segment can be confidently identified. Source material: PBMCs or T cells enriched from blood (not recorded which). The CDR3 region: CASSLGQTEAFF. The sequence in DNA is TGTGCCAGCAGCTTGGGTCAGACTGAAGCTTTCTTT.